This section outlines one T cell receptor (beta chain) sequence together with its context. Its antigen remains unknown. CDR3 size: 16 residues. The V gene lost 2 bases and the J gene lost 0 bases, with 14 bases spanning the gap. The germline gives CDR1 MNHEY, CDR2 SVGAGI. Cell sorting via CD45RO/CCR7/CD25/CD127/CD95/CD27 was performed to obtain CD4+ naive, central memory, regulatory and stem cell-like memory cells. These data belong to a study of beta chain features in type 1 diabetes. Findings and caveats of the study: A potential PCR bias toward shorter templates would be equal in patient and control samples. In all four CD4+ subsets, TCRB CDR3 length was significantly, moderately reduced in type 1 diabetes.

Expressed TCRB transcripts were sequenced because the entire RNA isolate underwent reverse transcription. Clones were read by immunoSEQ multiplex PCR, and TCRdb kept only the in-frame ones, dropping some. This sample yields 680,000 or so clones, of which over 10% are seen a single time; less than 0.025% belongs to the top ten. This TCR was sampled from a man between 18 and 29 years old with type 1 diabetes. The genes are TRBV6-5 and TRBJ2-7; D is unclear. The sample comprised naive CD4+ T cells from blood. The CDR3 is CASSYAAEPSSYEQYF. In DNA form, the CDR3 reads TGTGCCAGCAGTTACGCGGCAGAACCTTCCTCCTACGAGCAGTACTTC.